The 14 T cell receptor beta chains listed next were all sequenced from one sample in a study of brain T cells in children with intractable seizures (dated by TCRdb to the early 2020s). What this sample's time point label stands for: blood from clinic visit 5 months post-surgery; TSC patient then seizure free. Library preparation employed the immunoSEQ multiplex PCR assay. The clones in this table, taken by TCRdb from immuneACCESS, are in-frame only. Not every clone is retained; where verified, under half of the shortfall comes from an unresolved V gene, and the cause of the rest is unknown. Here the sample has 300,000 to 400,000 clones; over 90% occur a single time. The ten most abundant clones make up roughly 6% of the sample. The material was peripheral blood, obtained less than 6 months after surgery. The receptors stem from a boy under two years old with tuberous sclerosis and intractable seizures.

The J gene is TRBJ2-7, the V gene TRBV11-1; either TRBD1 or TRBD2 may fit D (5 bases each). V was trimmed by 5 bases and J by 4 bases, leaving 18 bases between them. This CDR3 region has 15 residues. Germline-derived CDR1 and CDR2 are SGHAT and FQDESV (reference sequence). In DNA form, the CDR3 reads TGTGCCAGCAGCCCCCTCGGGACCGCCTGGTACGAGCAGTACTTC. It translates to CASSPLGTAWYEQYF.

V gene TRBV3-1 (or the pseudogene TRBV3-2) combines with J gene TRBJ1-1, with D maybe TRBD1 (6 bases). V was shortened by 3 bases and J by 3 bases, with 11 bases between the two germline ends. This CDR3 region has 14 residues. Germline assignment: CDR1 LGHDT and CDR2 YNNKEL (reference sequence). CDR3 nucleotide sequence: TGTGCCAGCAGCCACAGGGGAAAGGACACTGAAGCTTTCTTT. This sequence encodes CASSHRGKDTEAFF.

The chain couples TRBV7-9 to TRBJ1-1, with a possible D match to TRBD1 (6 bases). This CDR3 is 14 amino acids long. Germline V lookup: CDR1 SEHNR, CDR2 FQNEAQ (reference sequence). Trimming removed 5 bases from V and 1 base from J, with 11 bases in between. The CDR3 DNA is TGTGCCAGCAGCCCAGGGACATCGAACACTGAAGCTTTCTTT. Residues: CASSPGTSNTEAFF.

V is TRBV7-2 and J is TRBJ2-2; 9 bases line up with TRBD2. CDR3 length: 15 amino acids. Germline V gene sequence: CDR1 SGHTA, CDR2 FQGNSA. V was clipped by 4 bases and J by 5 bases; unmatched bases: 5. CDR3 nucleotide sequence: TGTGCCAGCAGCTGGCGGGGGGGCCGGACCGGGGAGCTGTTTTTT. Residues: CASSWRGGRTGELFF.

The J gene is TRBJ2-1, the V gene TRBV7-6, with TRBD2 identical over 7 bases. V dropped 3 bases and J dropped 2; count of bases not matched to a gene: 13. In germline, CDR1 is SGHVS, CDR2 FNYEAQ. The CDR3 runs to 18 residues. The CDR3 loop is CASSFSSGTTYAYNEQFF. CDR3 coding DNA: TGTGCCAGCAGCTTTAGCTCGGGGACTACGTACGCCTACAATGAGCAGTTCTTC.

This clone occurred once. This rearrangement joins TRBV24-1 to TRBJ1-1; D gene uncertain. The CDR3 loop spans 12 amino acids. V dropped 6 bases and J dropped 3 bases, with 7 bases sitting between them. Germline CDR1 is KGHDR and CDR2 is SFDVKD. The CDR3 DNA reads TGTGCCACCAGTTTCGGGGACACTGAAGCTTTCTTT. Protein: CATSFGDTEAFF.

The CDR3 loop is CATNGQGYGYTF. DNA of the CDR3: TGTGCCACGAACGGACAGGGCTATGGCTACACCTTC. The rearrangement joins TRBV28 to TRBJ1-2, with 8 bases fitting TRBD1. With V trimmed by 10 bases and J by 4 bases, 5 bases remained unmatched. CDR1 is MDHEN, CDR2 SYDVKM, per germline. This CDR3 has 12 amino acids.

The rearrangement joins TRBV30 to TRBJ2-7; D possibly matches TRBD1 or TRBD2 (5 bases each). Per the germline V gene, CDR1 is GTSNPN and CDR2 is SVGIG (reference sequence). Deletions cut 4 bases from V and 7 bases from J, with 23 bases between. This CDR3 has 15 residues. As DNA, the CDR3 is TGTGCCTGGAACAAGGGTGGGGGACCCCCCACAGAGCAGTACTTC. This sequence encodes CAWNKGGGPPTEQYF.

The CDR3 sequence: CASRPLRGGYTF. The CDR3 region has the DNA TGTGCCAGCAGACCCCTCAGAGGTGGCTACACCTTC. The chain combines TRBV28 with TRBJ1-2; D gene unclear. Trimming pared 6 bases from V and 7 bases from J, leaving 12 bases between. Germline V gives CDR1 MDHEN, CDR2 SYDVKM. The CDR3 has 12 residues.

In its sample, this clone was seen once. The V call is TRBV6-5, the J call TRBJ2-3, with D perhaps TRBD2 (5 bases). CDR1 is MNHEY, CDR2 SVGAGI, per germline. The CDR3 is made up of 15 amino acids. V dropped 4 bases and J dropped 5 bases, with 16 bases sitting between them. CDR3 protein: CASSSEAKEVDTQYF. CDR3 bases: TGTGCCAGCAGTTCCGAAGCGAAGGAGGTAGATACGCAGTATTTT.

This chain joins TRBV9 and TRBJ1-2; 8 bases agree with TRBD1. Germline trimming cut 2 bases from V and 4 bases from J; bases unmatched to any gene: 4. The CDR3 covers 14 residues. Germline assignment: CDR1 SGDLS and CDR2 YYNGEE. CDR3 bases: TGTGCCAGCAGCGTCAACGGACAGGGCTATGGCTACACCTTC. As protein: CASSVNGQGYGYTF.

The chain employs TRBV6-5 and TRBJ1-2; 7 nucleotides match TRBD1. Germline V lookup: CDR1 MNHEY, CDR2 SVGAGI. The ends lost 10 bases at V and 4 bases at J; junction bases unmatched: 9. This CDR3 region has 13 residues. The CDR3 sequence: CATQPGGFYGYTF. Written as DNA, the CDR3 is TGTGCCACTCAACCAGGGGGGTTCTATGGCTACACCTTC.

CDR3 nucleotide sequence: TGTGCCAGTAGCCCGATTGATATCCCCTACGAGCAGTACTTC. Residues: CASSPIDIPYEQYF. The chain links TRBV19 to TRBJ2-7; D ambiguous. This CDR3 has 14 residues. Trimming took 6 bases from V and 2 from J, leaving 14 bases between them. CDR1 and CDR2 from the germline V gene are LNHDA and SQIVND (reference sequence).

This clone has only one observation. J is TRBJ1-2 and V is TRBV24-1; TRBD1 aligns across 9 bases. The V gene's germline CDR1 is KGHDR and CDR2 SFDVKD. J lost 4 bases, V lost 2 bases, and 4 bases had no gene match. CDR3 size: 15 residues. The CDR3 region is CATSDSGTGFYGYTF. CDR3 DNA sequence: TGTGCCACCAGTGATTCCGGGACAGGGTTCTATGGCTACACCTTC.